The rows below give T cell receptor beta chains drawn from one sample of a study of blood T cell repertoires in COVID-19. Method: immunoSEQ multiplex PCR; TCRdb's copy keeps in-frame clones and lacks some. The table has just over 300,000 clones, around 90% seen once; the top ten hold about 8.9%. Source material: PBMCs or T cells enriched from blood (not recorded which). The receptors come from a woman aged 18-29 years who had recovered from COVID-19. The CDR3 runs from the conserved cysteine through the conserved F or W. D genes are given only for firm matches. The size entry is marked missing in some rows and otherwise reads once, few, many or a size class.

>-|TRBV6-4|-|TRBJ1-4
CASSPVGGLTNEKLFF
TGTGCCAGCAGCCCCGTGGGGGGTTTAACTAATGAAAAACTGTTTTTT
>once|TRBV19|-|TRBJ2-7
CASTSAGQSSYEQYF
TGTGCCAGTACATCCGCGGGACAGAGCTCCTACGAGCAGTACTTC
>-|TRBV11-3|-|TRBJ2-7
CASSPGGGAQEQYF
TGTGCCAGCAGCCCGGGTGGAGGTGCCCAGGAGCAGTACTTC
>-|TRBV5-1|-|TRBJ1-1
CASTDTGGDTEAFF
TGCGCCAGCACCGACACTGGAGGGGATACTGAAGCTTTCTTT
>-|TRBV7-2|-|TRBJ2-2
CASSLVWTTNTGELFF
TGTGCCAGCAGCTTAGTTTGGACTACGAACACCGGGGAGCTGTTTTTT
>-|TRBV27|TRBD1|TRBJ1-5
CASSPHRGQPQHF
TGTGCCAGCAGTCCGCACAGGGGACAGCCCCAGCATTTT
>-|TRBV2|TRBD1|TRBJ2-1
CASSRPGTGGNEQFF
TGTGCCAGCAGCCGACCCGGGACAGGGGGAAATGAGCAGTTCTTC
>once|TRBV11-3|-|TRBJ2-1
CASSLGGHNEQFF
TGTGCCAGCAGCTTGGGGGGACACAATGAGCAGTTCTTC
>-|TRBV3-1/TRBV3-2|-|TRBJ1-6
CASRGHNSPLHF
TGTGCCAGCCGGGGTCATAATTCACCCCTCCACTTT
>-|TRBV6-6|TRBD1|TRBJ2-1
CASSYADRGPYNEQFF
TGTGCCAGCAGTTACGCGGACAGGGGGCCCTACAATGAGCAGTTCTTC
>-|TRBV19|TRBD1|TRBJ1-2
CASRVGGSYGYTF
TGTGCCAGTAGAGTAGGGGGCAGCTATGGCTACACCTTC
>-|TRBV9|-|TRBJ1-3
CASSVVGDGNTIYF
TGTGCCAGCAGCGTAGTCGGGGATGGAAACACCATATATTTT
>-|TRBV18|TRBD1|TRBJ1-2
CASSSGTGNYTF
TGTGCCAGCTCGTCCGGGACAGGGAACTACACCTTC
>-|TRBV2|-|TRBJ2-3
CASRGVSVDTQYF
TGTGCCAGCAGAGGGGTTTCAGTGGATACGCAGTATTTT
>-|TRBV7-9|TRBD2|TRBJ2-1
CASSLLLLAGVSHNEQFF
TGTGCCAGCAGCTTATTGCTGCTAGCGGGAGTTTCCCACAATGAGCAGTTCTTC
>-|TRBV28|TRBD1|TRBJ1-6
CASSKRQGTPLHF
TGTGCCAGCAGTAAGCGACAGGGTACACCCCTCCACTTT
>-|TRBV12-3/TRBV12-4|-|TRBJ1-1
CASTENTEAFF
TGTGCCAGCACAGAGAACACTGAAGCTTTCTTT